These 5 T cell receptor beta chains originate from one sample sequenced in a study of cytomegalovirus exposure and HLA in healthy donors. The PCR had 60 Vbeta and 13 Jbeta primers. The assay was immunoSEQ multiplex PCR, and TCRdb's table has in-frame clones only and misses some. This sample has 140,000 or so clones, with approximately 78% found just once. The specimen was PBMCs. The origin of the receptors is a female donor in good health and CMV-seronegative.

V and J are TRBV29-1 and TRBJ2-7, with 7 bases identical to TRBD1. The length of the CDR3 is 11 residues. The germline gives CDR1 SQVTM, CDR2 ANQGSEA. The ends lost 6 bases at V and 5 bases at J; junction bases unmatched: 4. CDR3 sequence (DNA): TGCAGCGTGTACAGGGGACACGAGCAGTACTTC. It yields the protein CSVYRGHEQYF.

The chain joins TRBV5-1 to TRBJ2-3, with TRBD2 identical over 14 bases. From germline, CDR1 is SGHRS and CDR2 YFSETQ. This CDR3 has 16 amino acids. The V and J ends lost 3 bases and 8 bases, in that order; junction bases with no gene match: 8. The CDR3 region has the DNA TGCGCCAGCAGCTCAGGACTAGCGGGAGGCCTGCGTACGCAGTATTTT. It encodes CASSSGLAGGLRTQYF.

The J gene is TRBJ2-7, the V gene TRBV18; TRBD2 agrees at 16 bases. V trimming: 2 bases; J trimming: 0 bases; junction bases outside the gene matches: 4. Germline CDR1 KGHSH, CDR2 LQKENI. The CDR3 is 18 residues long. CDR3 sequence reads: CASSPVGLAGGSSYEQYF. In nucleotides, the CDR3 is TGTGCCAGCTCACCAGTGGGACTAGCGGGGGGGTCCTCCTACGAGCAGTACTTC.

DNA for the CDR3: TGTGCCAGCAGCTTACGAGGACAGGACGTCTATGGCTACACCTTC. This codes for CASSLRGQDVYGYTF. The rearrangement uses TRBV7-2 and TRBJ1-2; 7 nucleotides line up with TRBD1. Germline CDR1 and CDR2: SGHTA and FQGNSA. The CDR3 loop spans 15 amino acids. V dropped 2 bases and J dropped 4; count of bases not matched to a gene: 7.

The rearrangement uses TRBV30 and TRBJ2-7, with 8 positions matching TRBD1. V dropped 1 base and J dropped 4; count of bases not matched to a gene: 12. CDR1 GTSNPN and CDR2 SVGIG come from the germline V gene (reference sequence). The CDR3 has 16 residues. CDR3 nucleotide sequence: TGTGCCTGGAGTGCCAAGGACAGGGCAGTAAGATACGAGCAGTACTTC. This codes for CAWSAKDRAVRYEQYF.